This T cell receptor beta chain comes out of a study of human T cells and chemical hapten exposure. Turning to the study itself: An area of 2 cm by roughly 2 cm on upper inner arm skin received 2% DPC for sensitization. Small volume differences among pooled libraries mainly caused per-sample TCR yield variation. Findings and caveats of the study: There were significantly more large CDR3 similarity clusters among expanded TCRs than among controls.

V gave up 5 bases and J gave up 12 bases; unmatched junction bases: 15. The CDR3 loop spans 14 amino acids. The germline V gene encodes CDR1 DFQATT and CDR2 SNEGSKA (reference sequence). Individual cDNA molecules had unique molecular identifiers attached to them by the library. TCRdb ran MiXCR on the RACE reads and lists one entry per CDR3 protein. This table holds some 49,000 distinct CDR3 sequences, roughly 9.5% found once. By sample fraction, this clonotype is medium-sized. Its antigen is as yet unknown. This sample's time point: patch test 1, 2 weeks after DPC sensitization. Treatment defined: therapeutic diphenylcyclopropenone sensitization with weekly scalp DPC.

The origin of this receptor is a woman aged 45-60 years with alopecia areata. Some clones in this sample may be carry-over from other donors' samples. The J gene is TRBJ1-4, the V gene TRBV20-1, with TRBD1 identical over 7 bases. The sequenced sample was whole blood, obtained in connection with sensitization to the hapten diphenylcyclopropenone (DPC). CDR3 amino acids: CSAPHSGTGDELFF. The CDR3 DNA follows: TGCAGTGCTCCCCACTCAGGCACAGGGGACGAACTGTTTTTT.